Sequencing of this T cell receptor beta chain was carried out in a study of T cells in Graves' hyperthyroidism and ophthalmopathy. General study points: Ophthalmopathy was predicted by the model a median of 6.5 months ahead of onset. Blood also showed most of the thyroid clonotypes that were expanded above 0.001.

This clonotype was detected many times. Its antigen remains unknown. RNA transcripts gave rise to amplified TCR beta CDR3 regions. Carried out on the TCR CDR3, a first-round RT-PCR used the HTBI primer set. MiXCR was run by TCRdb on the multiplex PCR reads, yielding one entry per CDR3 protein. The sample shows some 500,000 distinct CDR3 sequences, approximately 16% of them seen only once. In making diagnoses, clinical symptoms, serum thyroxine and TRAb, thyroid ultrasound and orbital computed tomography were all used. Germline CDR1 SGHRS, CDR2 YFSETQ. This CDR3 is built from 15 residues. V was clipped by 1 base and J by 2 bases; unmatched bases: 6.

The gene calls are TRBV5-1 and TRBJ2-7, with 7 bases matching TRBD1. This receptor was taken from a woman aged 25 to 39 with Graves' ophthalmopathy. Sequencing was performed on blood. CDR3 coding DNA: TGCGCCAGCAGCTTGAGGCCAGGGGGTGCCTACGAGCAGTACTTC. Residues: CASSLRPGGAYEQYF. Full variable domain (remainder filled in from reference TRBV5-1 and TRBJ2-7): KAGVTQTPRYLIKTRGQQVTLSCSPISGHRSVSWYQQTPGQGLQFLFEYFSETQRNKGNFPGRFSGRQFSNSRSEMNVSTLELGDSALYLCASSLRPGGAYEQYFGPGTRLTVT.